The source of this T cell receptor (beta chain) is a study of blood T cell repertoires in COVID-19. The overall study: Acute-phase and convalescent COVID-19 samples originated in the United States, Italy and Spain. T cells, B-cell-depleted T cells, or PBMCs provided the cDNA or gDNA that served as material.

Methods used by the authors: Researchers report that nucleated cell counts were estimated from reference gene primer amplification. Sequenced by immunoSEQ multiplex PCR; TCRdb stores in-frame clones only, minus some. For V, J and clone size, that table is used; D and trimming come from the DNA. This table has 650,000 to 800,000 clones, more than 80% appearing once. Germline-derived CDR1 and CDR2 are MGHDK and SYGVNS. The CDR3 runs 15 residues. The ends were cut back, 3 bases at V and 1 base at J, with 10 bases in the middle. The source of this sequence is a woman younger than 35 with acute or convalescent COVID-19. The chain joins TRBV25-1 to TRBJ1-3; a possible D gene is TRBD1 (5 bases). Sequencing was carried out using peripheral blood. CDR3 residues: CASSDSWTSGNTIYF. The DNA of the CDR3 is TGTGCCAGCAGTGACAGTTGGACATCTGGAAACACCATATATTTT.